The rows below give T cell receptor beta chains drawn from one sample of a study of somatic mutations in cytotoxic T cells in rheumatoid arthritis. Libraries were prepared by immunoSEQ multiplex PCR; TCRdb keeps only in-frame clonotypes and omits some of them. This sample yields approximately 9,600 clones, of which about 82% are seen a single time; roughly 7.5% belongs to the top ten. Sequenced sample: CD8+ T cells sorted from blood. These receptors originate from an adult with rheumatoid arthritis. Each CDR3 is given with its conserved first and last residue. Each record gives: V gene, J gene, D gene, clone size, CDR3 DNA, CDR3 protein. A D gene is named only where the DNA matches it firmly. The listing skips clone size in some rows; elsewhere it reads once, few, many or a size class.

TRBV28,TRBJ1-4,.,.,TGTGCCAGCAGTCCTGACCGAGAAAAACTGTTTTTT,CASSPDREKLFF
TRBV13,TRBJ2-1,.,.,TGTGCCAGCAGCGCGTACTTGGCCCCCAATGAGCAGTTCTTC,CASSAYLAPNEQFF
TRBV5-4,TRBJ1-2,TRBD1,.,TGTGCCAGCAGCTTGGGGATGACAGGGGGCTATGGCTACACCTTC,CASSLGMTGGYGYTF
TRBV27,TRBJ2-1,.,.,TGTGCCAGCAGTTTATTCGACTACCATGAGCAGTTCTTC,CASSLFDYHEQFF
TRBV4-1,TRBJ2-2,TRBD2,.,TGCGCCAGCAGCCGGACTAGCGGGTCGACCGGGGAGCTGTTTTTT,CASSRTSGSTGELFF
TRBV9,TRBJ2-1,TRBD1,.,TGTGCCAGCAGCCTAGGGGGGGGGACAGGGTCTTCCAATGAGCAGTTCTTC,CASSLGGGTGSSNEQFF
TRBV7-9,TRBJ2-7,.,.,TGTGCCAGCAGCTTAGTAGGTTACGAGCAGTACTTC,CASSLVGYEQYF
TRBV12-5,TRBJ1-2,.,.,TGTGCTAGTGGTTTTTACCCAGGAGGGGGTCCAAAATCCCCTAACTATGGCTACACCTTC,CASGFYPGGGPKSPNYGYTF
TRBV2,TRBJ1-1,.,.,TGTGCCAGCAGGGTTTGGTCCGAACCGAACACTGAAGCTTTCTTT,CASRVWSEPNTEAFF
TRBV14,TRBJ1-2,.,.,TGTGCCAGCAGCCAAGTTGGTGGGGATAGGGGCTACACCTTC,CASSQVGGDRGYTF
TRBV18,TRBJ2-3,.,.,TGTGCCAGCTCACCAGAGCGGAGCACAGATACGCAGTATTTT,CASSPERSTDTQYF
TRBV15,TRBJ2-2,TRBD2,.,TGTGCCACCAGCAGAGGGACTAGCCCCGGGGAGCTGTTTTTT,CATSRGTSPGELFF
TRBV29-1,TRBJ1-3,.,.,TGCAGCGTCGGAGAACCGGACACCATATATTTT,CSVGEPDTIYF
TRBV12-5,TRBJ2-3,TRBD2,.,TGTGCTAGTGGCGGGTTAGCGGGACGAGTCGCAGATACGCAGTATTTT,CASGGLAGRVADTQYF
TRBV21-1,TRBJ1-4,.,few,TGTGCCAACCCGTGCAGGGCCGGTAATGAAAAACTGTTTTTT,CANPCRAGNEKLFF
TRBV9,TRBJ1-3,.,.,TGTGCCAGCAGCGTAGATTCAATGGTCCATAGCTCTGGAAACACCATATATTTT,CASSVDSMVHSSGNTIYF
TRBV5-1,TRBJ2-7,TRBD1,.,TGCGCCAGCAGCATACGACAGGGATCCTACGAGCAGTACTTC,CASSIRQGSYEQYF
TRBV7-8,TRBJ1-1,.,.,TGTGCCAGCAGCACTTCAGGGCTCAAGCACACTGAAGCTTTCTTT,CASSTSGLKHTEAFF
TRBV6-5,TRBJ2-7,.,.,TGTGCCAGCGGGCTCTCCAGGGGCGACGAGCAGTACTTC,CASGLSRGDEQYF
TRBV6-6,TRBJ2-2,TRBD2,.,TGTGCCAGCATCCCGGGAGGGAACGGGGAGCTGTTTTTT,CASIPGGNGELFF
TRBV9,TRBJ1-6,.,.,TGTGCCAGCAGCGCCCACGGGGGGGAAAAGAGTTCACCCCTCCACTTT,CASSAHGGEKSSPLHF
TRBV25-1,TRBJ1-1,TRBD1,.,TGTGCCAGCATTAGGGCAGGGGGGGACACTGAAGCTTTCTTT,CASIRAGGDTEAFF